These 20 T cell receptor beta chains were all obtained from the same sample, sequenced in a study of blood T cells in healthy people across ages (dated by TCRdb to the mid-2010s). The protocol used for the library was 5' RACE. Sequencing instrument: Illumina HiSeq 2500. A second 7 to 11 cycle PCR used a sample-barcoded 5' primer and a J-beta primer mix. The public sequencing data were trimmed at Q25 with fastp and processed into clonotypes with MiXCR by TCRdb, which kept only in-frame beta chains. Rows merge per CDR3 protein into single entries with the most common DNA and genes. The sample data list approximately 820,000 distinct CDR3 sequences, and under 45% of these were observed just once. Together, the top ten hold approximately 20% of the sample. The sequenced sample consisted of blood. The receptor set was obtained from a man in his 60s in good health.

This clonotype has at least ten counts. The chain joins TRBV29-1 to TRBJ1-2, with 10 nucleotides matching TRBD1. The CDR3 consists of 13 residues. CDR1 is SQVTM, CDR2 ANQGSEA, per germline. V was clipped by 3 bases and J by 2 bases; unmatched bases: 0. The CDR3 DNA follows: TGCAGCGTTGAGGGACAGGGGAACTATGGCTACACCTTC. This translates into CSVEGQGNYGYTF.

The chain uses TRBV25-1 and TRBJ2-7; D tentatively reads TRBD1 or TRBD2 (5 bases each). Per germline, CDR1 MGHDK and CDR2 SYGVNS. CDR3 length: 12 amino acids. Trimming cost V 8 bases and J 2 bases, with 10 bases left between them. The CDR3 reads CASEGRPYEQYF. DNA for the CDR3: TGTGCCAGCGAGGGGCGGCCCTACGAGCAGTACTTC.

This chain uses TRBV24-1 with TRBJ2-7; D remains ambiguous. The CDR3 totals 13 residues. The V end was cut by 8 bases, the J end by 7 bases, with 17 bases between. Per germline, CDR1 KGHDR and CDR2 SFDVKD. DNA of the CDR3: TGTGCCACCACCGGAAAATTCTACAATGAGCAGTACTTC. Its protein is CATTGKFYNEQYF.

The chain is built from TRBV20-1 and TRBJ1-2; TRBD1 agrees at 7 bases. Unmatched junction bases numbered 11, after V lost 3 bases and J lost 4 bases. This CDR3 has 15 residues. Per the germline V gene, CDR1 is DFQATT and CDR2 is SNEGSKA (reference sequence). This CDR3 reads CSARGAGGISYGYTF. The CDR3 bases are TGCAGTGCTAGGGGAGCAGGGGGGATTTCCTATGGCTACACCTTC.

The chain is built from TRBV7-2 and TRBJ1-5; D is perhaps TRBD1 (6 bases). The CDR3 has 14 residues. V was trimmed by 2 bases and J by 5 bases, leaving 10 bases between them. The germline V gene encodes CDR1 SGHTA and CDR2 FQGNSA. CDR3 bases: TGTGCCAGCAGCTTATTTCAGGGGCATCAGCCCCAGCATTTT. It is translated as CASSLFQGHQPQHF.

Comment on this clonotype: An end of the junction differs from the germline gene, which may be a read error. This rearrangement joins TRBV27 to TRBJ1-6; 8 nucleotides agree with TRBD1. The CDR3 extends over 16 amino acids. Per germline, CDR1 MNHEY and CDR2 SMNVEV (reference sequence). For the CDR3, the DNA is TGTGCCAGCAGTTTAATACATCAGGGGGCAGGGTCACCCCCCCACTTT. Encoded protein: CASSLIHQGAGSPPHF.

This clonotype was seen a few times. The V and J genes are TRBV20-1 and TRBJ2-5; 8 bases fit TRBD2. After removal of 2 bases from V and 7 bases from J, the junction contained 12 bases not matched to a gene. This CDR3 has 15 residues. CDR1 DFQATT and CDR2 SNEGSKA come from the germline V gene (reference sequence). The CDR3 coding sequence is TGCAGTGCTAGATCAAGCGGGGGCCTCCGGGGGACCCAGTACTTC. Protein sequence: CSARSSGGLRGTQYF.

This chain links TRBV6-1 with TRBJ2-6; D is undetermined. Germline V lookup: CDR1 MNHNS, CDR2 SASEGT. Between the trimmed V and J ends, which lost 4 bases and 0 bases, there was a span of 10 bases. The CDR3 has 16 residues. The CDR3 protein is CASSVHQSSGANVLTF. CDR3 in DNA: TGTGCCAGCAGTGTCCATCAGAGCTCTGGGGCCAACGTCCTGACTTTC.

This clonotype occurred a few times. The V call is TRBV12-5, the J call TRBJ1-2; D might be TRBD1 (6 bases). Germline lookup yields CDR1 LGHNT and CDR2 FRNRAP. CDR3 length equals 13 residues. V lost 6 bases and J lost 8, with 16 bases in between. The CDR3 spells CASGSGTKEGYTF. The CDR3 DNA is TGTGCTAGTGGGTCCGGGACAAAAGAGGGCTACACCTTC. The full variable domain, completed using reference TRBV12-5 and TRBJ1-2, is DARVTQTPRHKVTEMGQEVTMRCQPILGHNTVFWYRQTMMQGLELLAYFRNRAPLDDSGMPKDRFSAEMPDATLATLKIQPSEPRDSAVYFCASGSGTKEGYTFGSGTRLTVV.

This chain links TRBV4-1 with TRBJ2-6; D gene ambiguous. The CDR3 is 16 amino acids. V lost 0 bases, J lost 4 bases, and 10 bases lay in between. CDR1 is MGHRA and CDR2 is YSYEKL in the germline V gene. In DNA form, the CDR3 reads TGCGCCAGCAGCCAAGAACTCTGGGCGGGGGCCAACGTCCTGACTTTC. This gives the protein CASSQELWAGANVLTF.

This clonotype has just a few counts. V usage is TRBV24-1 and J usage is TRBJ1-6; D is unclear. Germline lookup yields CDR1 KGHDR and CDR2 SFDVKD. The ends were cut back, 2 bases at V and 11 bases at J, with 18 bases in the middle. The CDR3 covers 16 residues. CDR3 amino acids: CATSDSREGPGAPLHF. Written as DNA, the CDR3 is TGTGCCACCAGTGATTCCCGGGAAGGGCCCGGTGCACCCCTCCACTTT.

This clonotype was seen a few times. V gene TRBV4-1 combines with J gene TRBJ2-3; 7 bases fit TRBD1. With V trimmed by 5 bases and J by 2 bases, 10 bases remained unmatched. Germline lookup yields CDR1 MGHRA and CDR2 YSYEKL. This CDR3 spans 16 amino acids. This chain's CDR3 is CASSTTGARPTDTQYF. In nucleotides, the CDR3 is TGCGCCAGCAGCACTACAGGGGCCCGTCCCACAGATACGCAGTATTTT.

This chain connects TRBV20-1 to TRBJ2-1, with TRBD2 matching 8 bases. The CDR3 is 15 residues long. The germline V gene has CDR1 DFQATT and CDR2 SNEGSKA (reference sequence). V lost 4 bases and J lost 7; bases outside the gene matches: 12. The CDR3 coding sequence is TGCAGTGCTACGGGGTTGGGACTAGTATATAATGAGCAGTTCTTC. Its translation: CSATGLGLVYNEQFF.

The genes are TRBV10-3 and TRBJ1-5; 8 positions match TRBD1. Looked up from germline, CDR1 is ENHRY and CDR2 is SYGVKD. With V trimmed by 4 bases and J by 6 bases, 5 bases remained unmatched. The CDR3 has 14 amino acids. The chain's CDR3 is CAISARTGSQPQHF. Here the CDR3 DNA reads TGTGCCATCAGTGCACGGACAGGGAGTCAGCCCCAGCATTTT.

This clonotype appeared a few times. The V call is TRBV6-1, the J call TRBJ2-1; 8 positions match TRBD1. CDR1 is MNHNS and CDR2 is SASEGT in the germline V gene. V lost 4 bases to trimming and J lost 8 bases; unmatched junction nucleotides: 10. This CDR3 is built from 15 residues. Here the CDR3 reads CASSGAGTGGYEQFF. CDR3 in DNA: TGTGCCAGCAGTGGGGCCGGGACAGGAGGTTATGAGCAGTTCTTC.

This clonotype was counted a few times. V is TRBV2 and J is TRBJ2-1, with D perhaps matching TRBD2 (6 bases). Germline values: CDR1 SNHLY, CDR2 FYNNEI. V dropped 2 bases and J dropped 7 bases, with 15 bases sitting between them. There are 15 residues in the CDR3. The CDR3 sequence: CASSERRGARNEQFF. CDR3 sequence (DNA): TGTGCCAGCAGTGAAAGGCGGGGAGCAAGAAATGAGCAGTTCTTC.

The rearrangement links TRBV6-1 to TRBJ1-2; D is unclear. CDR1 MNHNS and CDR2 SASEGT come from the germline V gene. Trimming shortened V by 2 bases and J by 0 bases, and 10 bases separated the two germline ends. The CDR3 spans 15 residues. As DNA, the CDR3 is TGTGCCAGCAGTGAAAGACCGAAAGCTAACTATGGCTACACCTTC. This translates into CASSERPKANYGYTF.

Points on this clonotype: The junction departs from the called germline gene at one end, perhaps through a read error. The genes are TRBV3-1 and TRBJ2-1; D is perhaps TRBD1 (6 bases). From germline, CDR1 is LGHDT and CDR2 YNNKEL (reference sequence). The CDR3 is made up of 13 amino acids. The CDR3 DNA sequence: TGTGCCAGCAGCCTCACTACAGGGACGGAGCAGTTATTC. It yields the protein CASSLTTGTEQLF.

This clonotype was seen a handful of times. The J gene is TRBJ2-7, the V gene TRBV4-1; D unresolved. The CDR3 consists of 17 residues. V lost 4 bases, J lost 2 bases, and 21 bases lay in between. Germline CDR1 reads MGHRA; CDR2 reads YSYEKL. The CDR3, as DNA: TGCGCCAGCAGCCTTCTTGCCGTCGATGCCCCTACCTACGAGCAGTACTTC. Its protein is CASSLLAVDAPTYEQYF.

The rearrangement uses TRBV27 and TRBJ1-1, with D unresolved. Germline V CDR1 and CDR2: MNHEY, SMNVEV (reference sequence). The CDR3 has 14 amino acids. The germline V and J ends were trimmed by 3 bases and 1 base, with 9 bases remaining between them. The CDR3 coding sequence is TGTGCCAGCAGTTTTATTTCAGGGAACACTGAAGCTTTCTTT. Translated, it gives CASSFISGNTEAFF.